The 5 T cell receptor beta chains given below trace back to one sample, sequenced in a study of post-analysis software for immune sequencing data. These receptors have no known antigen. Study results and limitations: The five TRBV segments detected at higher frequency in patients than in controls included TRBV5-6, TRBV5-1 and TRBV20-1.

The authors incorporated unique molecular identifiers into the TCR beta cDNA libraries. TCRdb re-analysed the PCR reads in MiXCR, keeping a single row per CDR3 protein. The profile shows about 820,000 distinct CDR3 sequences, approximately 53% of them singletons. Sequencing input: blood. The receptors come from a girl between 10 and 17 years old with multiple sclerosis.

This clonotype was seen a few times. The rearrangement uses TRBV30 and TRBJ2-5; 7 nucleotides match TRBD1. The assigned J gene may be wrong: the sequence end matches TRBJ2-7 better. The germline CDR1 and CDR2 sequences are GTSNPN and SVGIG (reference sequence). The CDR3 spans 13 residues. The CDR3 region has the DNA TGTGCCTGGAGCAGGGGGATCACCTACGAGCAGTACTTC. Translation gives CAWSRGITYEQYF.

In its sample, this clonotype was seen a few times. The chain uses TRBV5-5 and TRBJ2-4; D not resolved. CDR1 and CDR2 (germline): SGHKS, YYEKEE (reference sequence). Trimming stripped 4 bases from V and 3 bases from J, with 11 bases between. This CDR3 comprises 14 residues. The CDR3 protein is CASSVVESKNIQYF. CDR3 coding DNA: TGTGCCAGCAGCGTTGTGGAGAGCAAAAACATTCAGTACTTC.

V and J are TRBV7-2 and TRBJ2-3, with a weak D call TRBD2 (5 bases). CDR1 is SGHTA and CDR2 is FQGNSA in the germline V gene. V lost 1 base and J lost 7, with 15 bases in between. This CDR3 spans 15 amino acids. Written as DNA, the CDR3 is TGTGCCAGCAGCTTAGTTTCACAGCCGGGAAATACGCAGTATTTT. Translated: CASSLVSQPGNTQYF. The full variable domain, completed using reference TRBV7-2 and TRBJ2-3, is GAGVSQSPSNKVTEKGKDVELRCDPISGHTALYWYRQSLGQGLEFLIYFQGNSAPDKSGLPSDRFSAERTGGSVSTLTIQRTQQEDSAVYLCASSLVSQPGNTQYFGPGTRLTVL.

The rearrangement links TRBV12-5 to TRBJ1-5; D is ambiguous. The CDR3 is 13 amino acids. The V gene's germline CDR1 is LGHNT and CDR2 FRNRAP. V shed 1 base and J shed 2 bases, with 3 bases lying between them. The CDR3 spells CASGLAGNQPQHF. The CDR3 DNA follows: TGTGCTAGTGGTTTGGCAGGCAATCAGCCCCAGCATTTT.

V and J are TRBV27 and TRBJ2-7; a weak D match, TRBD1 (5 bases). This CDR3 spans 14 amino acids. In germline, CDR1 is MNHEY, CDR2 SMNVEV (reference sequence). Trimming left V 2 bases short and J 6 bases short, with 14 bases between. The DNA of the CDR3 is TGTGCCAGCAGTTTACCTGGGGCCAGCAGCGAGCAGTACTTC. Encoded protein: CASSLPGASSEQYF.